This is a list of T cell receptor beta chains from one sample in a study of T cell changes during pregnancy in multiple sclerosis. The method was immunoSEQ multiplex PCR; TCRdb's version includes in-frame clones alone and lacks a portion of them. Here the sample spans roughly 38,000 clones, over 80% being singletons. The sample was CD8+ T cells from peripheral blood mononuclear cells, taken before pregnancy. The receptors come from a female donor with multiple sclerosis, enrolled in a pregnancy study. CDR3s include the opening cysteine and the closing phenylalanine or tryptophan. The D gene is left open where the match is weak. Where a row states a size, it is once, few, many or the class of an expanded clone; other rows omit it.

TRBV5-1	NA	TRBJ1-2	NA	CASSLEGREPRSNYGYTF	TGCGCCAGCAGCTTGGAGGGCAGGGAACCGCGTAGCAACTATGGCTACACCTTC
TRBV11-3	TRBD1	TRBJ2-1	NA	CASSLVRGNEQFF	TGTGCCAGCAGCTTAGTCAGGGGGAATGAGCAGTTCTTC
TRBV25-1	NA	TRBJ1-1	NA	CASSESLNTEAFF	TGTGCCAGCAGTGAATCCTTGAACACTGAAGCTTTCTTT
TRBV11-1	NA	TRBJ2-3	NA	CASSLPGGRDTQYF	TGTGCCAGCAGCTTACCGGGGGGCAGAGATACGCAGTATTTT
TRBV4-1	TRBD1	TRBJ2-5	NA	CASSQPGQGGLETQYF	TGCGCCAGCAGCCAACCGGGACAGGGCGGGTTAGAGACCCAGTACTTC
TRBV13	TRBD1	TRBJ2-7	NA	CASSSGQGLEQYF	TGTGCCAGCAGCTCGGGACAGGGACTCGAGCAGTACTTC
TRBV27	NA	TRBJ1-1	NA	CASSWGRGKVPEAFF	TGTGCCAGCAGTTGGGGAAGGGGGAAAGTACCTGAAGCTTTCTTT
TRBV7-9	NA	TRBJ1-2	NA	CASTFPGANKGGYTF	TGTGCCAGCACCTTTCCAGGGGCAAATAAGGGTGGCTACACCTTC
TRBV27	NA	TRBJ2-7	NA	CASSSAGKTGEQYF	TGTGCCAGCAGCTCTGCAGGGAAAACCGGCGAGCAGTACTTC
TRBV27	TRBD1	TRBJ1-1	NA	CASSPTGGDTEAFF	TGTGCCAGCAGTCCCACAGGGGGCGACACTGAAGCTTTCTTT
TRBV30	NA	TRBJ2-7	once	CAWRGADRFPYEQYF	TGTGCCTGGAGAGGGGCCGACAGGTTTCCCTACGAGCAGTACTTC
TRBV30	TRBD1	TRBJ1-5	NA	CAWSSDRERNQPQHF	TGTGCCTGGAGTTCGGACAGGGAACGCAATCAGCCCCAGCATTTT
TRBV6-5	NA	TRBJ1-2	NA	CASSYFEGYGYTF	TGTGCCAGCAGTTACTTCGAGGGTTATGGCTACACCTTC
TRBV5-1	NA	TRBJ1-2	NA	CASSPADSNYGYTF	TGCGCCAGCTCCCCCGCGGACAGCAACTATGGCTACACCTTC
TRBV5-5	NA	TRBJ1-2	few	CASSLQGTNYGYTF	TGTGCCAGCAGCTTGCAGGGGACTAACTATGGCTACACCTTC
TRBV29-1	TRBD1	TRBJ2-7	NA	CSVEQGAPGEQYF	TGCAGCGTTGAGCAGGGGGCTCCGGGTGAGCAGTACTTC
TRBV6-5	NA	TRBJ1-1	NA	CASSYGAKLYEAFF	TGTGCCAGCAGTTACGGGGCCAAACTCTATGAAGCTTTCTTT
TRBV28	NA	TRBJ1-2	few	CASSLGTFYTF	TGTGCCAGCAGTTTGGGGACATTCTACACCTTC
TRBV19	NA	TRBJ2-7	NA	CASSISGPRGYEQYF	TGTGCCAGTAGTATTAGTGGCCCCCGGGGCTACGAGCAGTACTTC
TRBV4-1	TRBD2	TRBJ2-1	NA	CASRPTSGSVNEQFF	TGCGCCAGCAGGCCGACTAGCGGGAGTGTGAATGAGCAGTTCTTC
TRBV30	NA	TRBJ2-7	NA	CAWPCWRPRGQYF	TGTGCCTGGCCTTGTTGGCGGCCGCGAGGGCAGTACTTC
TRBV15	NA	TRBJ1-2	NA	CATSRVTGFGYTF	TGTGCCACCAGCAGAGTAACAGGGTTCGGCTACACCTTC
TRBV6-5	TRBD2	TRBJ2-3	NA	CASSYHAGGTDTQYF	TGTGCCAGCAGTTACCATGCGGGAGGGACAGATACGCAGTATTTT
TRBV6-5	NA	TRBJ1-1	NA	CASSSWQYTEAFF	TGTGCCAGCAGCTCTTGGCAGTACACTGAAGCTTTCTTT
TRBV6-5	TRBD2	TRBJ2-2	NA	CASSYLAGRTGELFF	TGTGCCAGCAGTTATTTAGCGGGACGGACCGGGGAGCTGTTTTTT
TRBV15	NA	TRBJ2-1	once	CATSGPPLEEQFF	TGTGCCACCAGCGGACCCCCACTAGAGGAGCAGTTCTTC
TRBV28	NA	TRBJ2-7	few	CASIPSLGAAYEQYF	TGTGCCAGCATCCCGAGCCTGGGGGCGGCCTACGAGCAGTACTTC
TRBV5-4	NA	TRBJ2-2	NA	CASSLKRVGELFF	TGTGCCAGCAGCTTAAAGAGGGTCGGGGAGCTGTTTTTT
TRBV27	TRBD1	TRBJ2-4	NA	CASSYRGDIQYF	TGTGCCAGCAGTTACAGGGGAGACATTCAGTACTTC
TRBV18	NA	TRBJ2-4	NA	CASSPAAGLAKNIQYF	TGTGCCAGCTCACCGGCGGCGGGGCTAGCCAAAAACATTCAGTACTTC
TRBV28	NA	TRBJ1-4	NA	CASSSIRGGEKLFF	TGTGCCAGCAGTTCGATCCGCGGTGGCGAAAAACTGTTTTTT
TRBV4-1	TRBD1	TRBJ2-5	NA	CASSPPPGQGDQTQYF	TGCGCCAGCAGCCCCCCACCGGGACAGGGGGATCAGACCCAGTACTTC